Below, 6 T cell receptor beta chains from the same sample are listed, as sequenced in a study of Graves' ophthalmopathy and Graves' hyperthyroidism. RNA transcripts yielded amplified TCR beta CDR3 regions. Scientists carried out first-round RT-PCR using HTBI primers and then a second-round multiplex PCR. Each CDR3 protein is one row after TCRdb ran MiXCR on the multiplex PCR reads. The sample yields around 1,200,000 distinct CDR3 sequences, 35% to 40% seen once. The sequenced material came from peripheral blood or thyroid tissue (not recorded which). These receptors were taken from an adult man with Graves' hyperthyroidism.

In its sample, this clonotype was seen many times. The chain links TRBV20-1 to TRBJ1-5; D is unclear. The CDR3 is 12 amino acids. Between the trimmed V and J ends, which lost 3 bases and 4 bases, there was a span of 7 bases. Germline V gene sequence: CDR1 DFQATT, CDR2 SNEGSKA (reference sequence). The CDR3 DNA is TGCAGTGCTAGGGTTAATAATCAGCCCCAGCATTTT. Its protein product is CSARVNNQPQHF.

The V call is TRBV28, the J call TRBJ1-1; 11 positions match TRBD1. Germline V gene lookup returns CDR1 MDHEN and CDR2 SYDVKM. Germline trimming cut 6 bases from V and 4 bases from J; bases unmatched to any gene: 19. The CDR3 length is 19 residues. CDR3 loop: CASRPQVDRGRGRGTEAFF. In nucleotides, the CDR3 is TGTGCCAGCAGGCCCCAAGTGGACAGGGGGCGAGGACGTGGCACTGAAGCTTTCTTT.

This clonotype was seen at least ten times. The V call is TRBV12-3 or TRBV12-4, the J call TRBJ2-5, with D hard to call. The CDR3 length is 12 residues. V lost 5 bases to trimming and J lost 4 bases, with 8 bases between them. CDR3 in amino acids: CASSPDRETQYF. CDR3 sequence (DNA): TGTGCCAGCAGTCCCGATCGAGAGACCCAGTACTTC.

This clonotype was observed a few times. The chain joins TRBV6-5 to TRBJ2-7; the D gene is possibly TRBD2 (5 bases). Germline CDR1 is MNHEY and CDR2 is SVGAGI. CDR3 size: 13 residues. The V and J ends lost 6 bases and 9 bases respectively, with 18 bases between them. This CDR3 reads CASRADSKAGQYF. The CDR3, as DNA: TGTGCCAGCAGGGCGGACTCGAAAGCTGGGCAGTACTTC.

The chain employs TRBV28 and TRBJ2-7, with D maybe TRBD1 (5 bases). The germline CDR1 and CDR2 sequences are MDHEN and SYDVKM. The germline V and J ends were trimmed by 2 bases and 7 bases, with 12 bases remaining between them. The CDR3 is made up of 13 amino acids. In DNA form, the CDR3 reads TGTGCCAGCAGTTTAGGCAGGGCGCGGGAGCAGTACTTC. Amino acid sequence: CASSLGRAREQYF.

The table lists this clonotype with a few counts. The chain couples TRBV19 to TRBJ1-1; weak D call: TRBD1 (5 bases). Trimming cost V 3 bases and J 4 bases, with 15 bases left between them. CDR3 length: 15 residues. The germline V gene has CDR1 LNHDA and CDR2 SQIVND (reference sequence). The CDR3 DNA is TGTGCCAGTAGTATTGGTGGGGGTAGCGGCACTGAAGCTTTCTTT. Its translation: CASSIGGGSGTEAFF.